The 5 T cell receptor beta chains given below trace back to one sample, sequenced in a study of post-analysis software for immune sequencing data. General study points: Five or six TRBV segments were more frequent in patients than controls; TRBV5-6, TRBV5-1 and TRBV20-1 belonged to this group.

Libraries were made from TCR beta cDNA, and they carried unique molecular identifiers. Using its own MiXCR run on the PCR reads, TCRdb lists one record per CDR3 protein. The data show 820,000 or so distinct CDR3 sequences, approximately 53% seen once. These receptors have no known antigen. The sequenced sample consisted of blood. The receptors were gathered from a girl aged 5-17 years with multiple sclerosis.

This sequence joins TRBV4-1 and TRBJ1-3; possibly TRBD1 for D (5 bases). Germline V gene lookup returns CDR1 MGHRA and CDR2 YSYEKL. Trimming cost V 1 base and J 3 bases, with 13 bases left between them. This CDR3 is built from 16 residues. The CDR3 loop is CASSQGPTVGGNTIYF. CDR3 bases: TGCGCCAGCAGCCAAGGCCCGACAGTGGGTGGAAACACCATATATTTT.

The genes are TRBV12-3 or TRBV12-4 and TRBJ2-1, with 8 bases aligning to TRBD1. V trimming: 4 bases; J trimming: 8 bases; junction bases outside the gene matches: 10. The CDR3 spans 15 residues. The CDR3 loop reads CASSSLRTGNDEQFF. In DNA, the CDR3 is TGTGCCAGCAGTTCCCTCCGGACAGGGAATGATGAGCAGTTCTTC.

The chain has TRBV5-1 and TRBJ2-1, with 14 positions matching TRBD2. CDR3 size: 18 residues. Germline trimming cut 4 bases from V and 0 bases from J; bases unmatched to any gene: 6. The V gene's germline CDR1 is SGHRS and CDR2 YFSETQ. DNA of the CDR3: TGCGCCAGCAGCGAGGGACTAGCGGGAGTGAGCTCCTACAATGAGCAGTTCTTC. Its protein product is CASSEGLAGVSSYNEQFF.

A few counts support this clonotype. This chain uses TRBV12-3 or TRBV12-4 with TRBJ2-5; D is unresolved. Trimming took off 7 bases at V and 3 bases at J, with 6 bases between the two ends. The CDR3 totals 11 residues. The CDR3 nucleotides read TGTGCCAGCACCTCGAAAGAGACCCAGTACTTC. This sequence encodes CASTSKETQYF.

The chain's CDR3 is CATSRDRGGSNEQFF. DNA of the CDR3: TGTGCCACCAGCAGAGATCGAGGGGGGAGCAATGAGCAGTTCTTC. The chain uses TRBV15 and TRBJ2-1; D may match TRBD1 or TRBD2 (6 bases each). The V and J ends lost 0 bases and 6 bases respectively, with 12 bases between them. CDR1 and CDR2 (germline): LNHNV, YYDKDF (reference sequence). The CDR3 sequence is 15 residues long.